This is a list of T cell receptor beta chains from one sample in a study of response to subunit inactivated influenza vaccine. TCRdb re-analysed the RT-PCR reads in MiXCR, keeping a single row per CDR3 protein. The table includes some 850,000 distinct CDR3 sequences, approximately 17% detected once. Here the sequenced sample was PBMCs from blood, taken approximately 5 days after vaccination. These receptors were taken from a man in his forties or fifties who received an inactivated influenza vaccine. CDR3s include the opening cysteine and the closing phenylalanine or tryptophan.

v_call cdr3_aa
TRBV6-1 CASSGTTGSGANVLTF
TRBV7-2 CASSLGLSVETQYF
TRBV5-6 CASSLGSQQGYEQYF
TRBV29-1 CSGQGVLYNEQFF
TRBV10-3 CAISERRPDTDTQYF
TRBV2 CASSVRQNTEAFF
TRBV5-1 CASTRTGRQTQYF
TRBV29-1 CSVEGRSETQYF
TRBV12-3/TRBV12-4 CASSLAGDPTDTQYF
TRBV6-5 CASSYSDMYTDTQYF
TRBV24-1 CATSVGANTGELFF
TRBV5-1 CASSLAAGLDEQYF
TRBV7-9 CATRDRAVAPNTEAFF
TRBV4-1 CASSQTTGYETQYF
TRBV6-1 CASTGTGFYEQYF
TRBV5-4 CASSSRDREGEQYF
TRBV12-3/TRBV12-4 CASSKATGAEAFF
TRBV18 CASSPPRPGANVLTF
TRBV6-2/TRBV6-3 CASSPLADGETQYF
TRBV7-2 CASSRTSGSYEQYF
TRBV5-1 CASSPQDGVNTEAFF
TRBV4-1 CASSQTDTHYEQYF